The T cell receptor beta chain under discussion was sequenced for a study of T cells in women clearing cervical HPV infection. On the study more broadly: Case blood drawn at lesion detection; control blood after infection cleared.

TCR beta CDR3 amplified by multiplex PCR from roughly 1,300 ng genomic DNA. Measured with immunoSEQ multiplex PCR; TCRdb has only the in-frame clones, and not every one. In total, the table holds about 39,000 clones. This CDR3 contains 15 residues. V lost 0 bases, J lost 2 bases, and 3 bases stayed unmatched. Germline loops: CDR1 MNHNS, CDR2 SASEGT. Comment on this clone: Antigen: not known. The CDR3 is cut off 3 residues early in the read; its end comes from the germline J gene.

General study points: Associations may precede or follow infection; HPV-specific or memory T cells were not isolated.

This clonotype was sampled from a woman between 18 and 70 years old with a cervical HPV16 infection that either progressed to CIN3+ or cleared (not recorded which). V and J are TRBV6-1 and TRBJ2-7; 8 nucleotides agree with TRBD1. The source material was blood buffy coat. This CDR3 is CASSEAMGQAYEQYF. The CDR3 DNA, read in part, is TGTGCCAGCAGTGAAGCGATGGGACAGGCCTACGAG.